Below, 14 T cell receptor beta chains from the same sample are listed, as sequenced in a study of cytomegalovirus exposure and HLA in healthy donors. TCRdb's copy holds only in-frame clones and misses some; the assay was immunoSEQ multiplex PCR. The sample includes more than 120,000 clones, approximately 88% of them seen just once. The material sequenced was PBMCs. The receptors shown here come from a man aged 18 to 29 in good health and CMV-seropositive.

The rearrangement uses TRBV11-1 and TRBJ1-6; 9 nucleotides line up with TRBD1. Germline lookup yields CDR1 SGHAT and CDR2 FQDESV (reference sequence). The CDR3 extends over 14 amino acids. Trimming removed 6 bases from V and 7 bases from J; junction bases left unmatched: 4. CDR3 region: CASSPGQGNSPLHF. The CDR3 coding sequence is TGTGCCAGCAGTCCAGGACAGGGGAATTCACCCCTCCACTTT.

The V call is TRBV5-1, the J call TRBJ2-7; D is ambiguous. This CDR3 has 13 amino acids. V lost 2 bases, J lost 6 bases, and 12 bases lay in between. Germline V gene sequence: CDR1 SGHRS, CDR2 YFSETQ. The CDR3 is CASSFGQSGEQYF. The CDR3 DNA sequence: TGCGCCAGCAGCTTTGGGCAATCCGGCGAGCAGTACTTC.

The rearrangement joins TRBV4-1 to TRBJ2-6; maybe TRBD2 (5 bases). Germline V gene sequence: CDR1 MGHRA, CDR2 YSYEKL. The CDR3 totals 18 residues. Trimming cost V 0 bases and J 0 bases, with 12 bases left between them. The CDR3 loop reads CASSQDPPGSSGANVLTF. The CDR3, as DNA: TGCGCCAGCAGCCAAGATCCTCCGGGGTCCTCTGGGGCCAACGTCCTGACTTTC.

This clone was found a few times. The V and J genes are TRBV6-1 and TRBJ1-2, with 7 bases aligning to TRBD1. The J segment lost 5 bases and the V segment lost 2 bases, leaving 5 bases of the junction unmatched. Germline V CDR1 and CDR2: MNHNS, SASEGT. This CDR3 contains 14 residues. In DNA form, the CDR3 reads TGTGCCAGCAGTGAAAGAGGGACAGAGTATGGCTACACCTTC. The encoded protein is CASSERGTEYGYTF.

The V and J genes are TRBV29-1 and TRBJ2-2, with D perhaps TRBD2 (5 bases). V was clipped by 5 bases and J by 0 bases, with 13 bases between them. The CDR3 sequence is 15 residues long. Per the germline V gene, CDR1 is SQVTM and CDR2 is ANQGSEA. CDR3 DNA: TGCAGCGTTCGGACGGGAACCCCGAACACCGGGGAGCTGTTTTTT. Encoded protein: CSVRTGTPNTGELFF.

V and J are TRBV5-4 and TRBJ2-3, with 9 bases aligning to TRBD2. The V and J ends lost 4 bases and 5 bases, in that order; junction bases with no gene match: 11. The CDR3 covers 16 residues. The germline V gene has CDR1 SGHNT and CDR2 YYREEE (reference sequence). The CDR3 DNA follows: TGTGCCAGCAGCCTGGGCGGAGCGGGAGGAAAAGATACGCAGTATTTT. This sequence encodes CASSLGGAGGKDTQYF.

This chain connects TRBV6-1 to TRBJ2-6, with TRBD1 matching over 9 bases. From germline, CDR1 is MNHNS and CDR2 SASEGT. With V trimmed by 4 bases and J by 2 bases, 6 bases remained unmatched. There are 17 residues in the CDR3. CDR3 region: CASSVSGTGTGANVLTF. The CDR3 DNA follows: TGTGCCAGCAGTGTTTCCGGGACAGGGACTGGGGCCAACGTCCTGACTTTC.

This CDR3 reads CASRSGAGAFF. For the CDR3, the DNA is TGTGCCAGCAGATCTGGGGCTGGGGCTTTCTTT. The V and J genes are TRBV28 and TRBJ1-1, with D possibly TRBD1 on 5 matching bases. CDR1 is MDHEN and CDR2 is SYDVKM in the germline V gene. The CDR3 consists of 11 residues. The V and J ends lost 6 bases and 11 bases respectively, with 13 bases between them.

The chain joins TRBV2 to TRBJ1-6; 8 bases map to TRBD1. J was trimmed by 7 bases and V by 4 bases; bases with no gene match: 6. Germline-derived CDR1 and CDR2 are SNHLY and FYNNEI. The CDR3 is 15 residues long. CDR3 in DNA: TGTGCCAGCAGTGTCCAGGACAGGGCGAATTCACCCCTCCACTTT. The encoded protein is CASSVQDRANSPLHF.

This CDR3 reads CASGLGTGDDGYTF. In DNA, the CDR3 is TGTGCCAGTGGCCTTGGGACAGGGGATGATGGCTACACCTTC. The rearrangement uses TRBV19 and TRBJ1-2; 10 nucleotides agree with TRBD1. With 8 bases clipped from V and 6 bases from J, the junction kept 9 bases outside the gene matches. There are 14 residues in the CDR3. Germline CDR1 LNHDA, CDR2 SQIVND (reference sequence).

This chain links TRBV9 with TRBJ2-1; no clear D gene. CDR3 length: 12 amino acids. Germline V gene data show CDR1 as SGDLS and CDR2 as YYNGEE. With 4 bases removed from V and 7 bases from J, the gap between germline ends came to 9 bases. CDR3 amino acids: CASSPLLNEQFF. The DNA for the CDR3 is TGTGCCAGCAGCCCTCTGTTGAATGAGCAGTTCTTC.

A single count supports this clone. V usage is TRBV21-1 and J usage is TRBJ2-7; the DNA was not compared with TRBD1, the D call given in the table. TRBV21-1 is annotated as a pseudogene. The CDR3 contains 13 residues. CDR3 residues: CASTFTGAHEQYF. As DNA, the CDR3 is TGTGCCAGCACCTTTACAGGGGCGCACGAGCAGTACTTC.

Written as DNA, the CDR3 is TGCGCCAGCAGCTCCAGAAGGACTAGCGGGGGGGCGGGTGAGACCCAGTACTTC. Amino acids: CASSSRRTSGGAGETQYF. The V gene is TRBV5-1, the J gene TRBJ2-5; 15 nucleotides agree with TRBD2. Looked up from germline, CDR1 is SGHRS and CDR2 is YFSETQ. CDR3 length equals 18 residues. Trimming cost V 3 bases and J 5 bases; bases outside gene matches: 11.

CDR3 DNA sequence: TGTGCCACACAATCTAGCGGACTTCTCATGGAGCAGTTCTTC. Translation: CATQSSGLLMEQFF. This chain uses TRBV7-9 with TRBJ2-1, with TRBD2 matching 7 bases. CDR3 size: 14 residues. Trimming at V came to 10 bases and at J to 10 bases, leaving 16 bases not matched to a gene. Germline values: CDR1 SEHNR, CDR2 FQNEAQ (reference sequence).